The 17 T cell receptor beta chains below were found in one sample sequenced in a study of cytomegalovirus exposure and HLA in healthy donors. PCR used 60 Vbeta primers and 13 Jbeta primers. Libraries were prepared by immunoSEQ multiplex PCR; TCRdb keeps only in-frame clonotypes and omits some of them. Seen here are some 79,000 clones, around 79% observed once, and the top ten hold 4.5% to 7%. Sequencing used PBMCs. These receptors all stem from a male donor in good health and CMV-seropositive.

This clone was seen only a few times. The chain joins TRBV10-2 to TRBJ1-2; D perhaps matches TRBD1 (6 bases). Germline V gives CDR1 WSHSY, CDR2 SAAADI. The ends were cut back, 6 bases at V and 2 bases at J, with 13 bases in the middle. The CDR3 totals 14 residues. CDR3 region: CASRQQGRNYGYTF. For the CDR3, the DNA is TGCGCCAGCAGACAACAGGGTCGAAACTATGGCTACACCTTC.

This clone was picked up a small number of times. The chain is built from TRBV7-9 and TRBJ1-5, with D perhaps matching TRBD1 (6 bases). Between the trimmed V and J ends, which lost 1 base and 6 bases, there was a span of 10 bases. Looked up from germline, CDR1 is SEHNR and CDR2 is FQNEAQ (reference sequence). The CDR3 is 14 residues long. CDR3 loop: CASSLGGPSQPQHF. The CDR3 coding sequence is TGTGCCAGCAGCTTAGGGGGGCCGAGTCAGCCCCAGCATTTT.

The chain combines TRBV5-4 with TRBJ1-4; 8 bases line up with TRBD1. This CDR3 is 16 amino acids long. Germline assignment: CDR1 SGHNT and CDR2 YYREEE (reference sequence). V dropped 4 bases and J dropped 7; count of bases not matched to a gene: 12. In nucleotides, the CDR3 is TGTGCCAGCAGCCAAACGCTACAGGGGGAAAGTGAAAAACTGTTTTTT. Translating gives CASSQTLQGESEKLFF.

The genes are TRBV27 and TRBJ1-1, with 8 bases that match TRBD1. Germline CDR1 is MNHEY and CDR2 is SMNVEV (reference sequence). The CDR3 loop spans 14 amino acids. The ends lost 6 bases at V and 4 bases at J; junction bases unmatched: 7. Here the CDR3 DNA reads TGTGCCAGCAGCGTCGGTACAGGGGGCACTGAAGCTTTCTTT. It encodes CASSVGTGGTEAFF.

The V and J genes are TRBV28 and TRBJ2-1; 8 bases line up with TRBD1. Per the germline V gene, CDR1 is MDHEN and CDR2 is SYDVKM. V trimming: 11 bases; J trimming: 5 bases; junction bases outside the gene matches: 8. The length of the CDR3 is 13 residues. The CDR3 reads CASRQGPNNEQFF. CDR3 nucleotides: TGTGCCTCGCGACAGGGGCCTAACAATGAGCAGTTCTTC.

The chain recombines TRBV28 with TRBJ2-7; 8 positions match TRBD1. CDR3 length: 12 amino acids. The V gene's germline CDR1 is MDHEN and CDR2 SYDVKM. Germline trimming cut 3 bases from V and 12 bases from J; bases unmatched to any gene: 7. CDR3 protein: CASSFTGGKSYF. In nucleotides, the CDR3 is TGTGCCAGCAGTTTTACAGGGGGGAAGTCGTACTTC.

V is TRBV19 and J is TRBJ2-1; D is uncertain. The CDR3 has 14 residues. V dropped 3 bases and J dropped 0 bases, with 6 bases sitting between them. Germline-derived CDR1 and CDR2 are LNHDA and SQIVND (reference sequence). CDR3: CASSMHSSYNEQFF. The CDR3 nucleotides are TGTGCCAGTAGTATGCACAGCTCCTACAATGAGCAGTTCTTC.

The CDR3 coding sequence is TGTGCCAGCAGCCCACTTAGCGGGGGGGGCTCCTACGAGCAGTACTTC. It encodes CASSPLSGGGSYEQYF. The V call is TRBV7-9, the J call TRBJ2-7; 11 bases are a match to TRBD2. With 5 bases clipped from V and 0 bases from J, the junction kept 6 bases outside the gene matches. Germline V gives CDR1 SEHNR, CDR2 FQNEAQ (reference sequence). The length of the CDR3 is 16 residues.

The V call is TRBV7-7, the J call TRBJ2-5; TRBD2 matches at 7 bases. Germline loops: CDR1 SSHAT, CDR2 FNYEAQ (reference sequence). There are 15 residues in the CDR3. V lost 0 bases to trimming and J lost 5 bases; unmatched junction nucleotides: 6. CDR3 protein: CASSLAPISGETQYF. For the CDR3, the DNA is TGTGCCAGCAGCTTAGCCCCAATTAGCGGGGAGACCCAGTACTTC.

The rearrangement joins TRBV19 to TRBJ2-3; no definite D call. The CDR3 is made up of 15 amino acids. The germline gives CDR1 LNHDA, CDR2 SQIVND (reference sequence). V lost 3 bases and J 1 base, leaving 11 bases between the germline ends. CDR3 nucleotides: TGTGCCAGTAGTATGGAGCGACTTGGCACAGATACGCAGTATTTT. It is translated as CASSMERLGTDTQYF. Based on the CDR3 plus reference TRBV19 and TRBJ2-3, the full variable domain is DGGITQSPKYLFRKEGQNVTLSCEQNLNHDAMYWYRQDPGQGLRLIYYSQIVNDFQKGDIAEGYSVSREKKESFPLTVTSAQKNPTAFYLCASSMERLGTDTQYFGPGTRLTVL.

The rearrangement uses TRBV19 and TRBJ1-5, with D perhaps matching TRBD1 (5 bases). Trimming stripped 3 bases from V and 9 bases from J, with 9 bases between. Germline CDR1 and CDR2: LNHDA and SQIVND (reference sequence). There are 12 residues in the CDR3. Written as DNA, the CDR3 is TGTGCCAGTAGTATTGTAACAGGGCCCCAGCATTTT. As protein: CASSIVTGPQHF.

V usage is TRBV19 and J usage is TRBJ1-2; TRBD1 aligns across 7 bases. The CDR3 covers 14 residues. V shed 7 bases and J 5 bases; nucleotides not matched to a gene: 10. Per germline, CDR1 LNHDA and CDR2 SQIVND (reference sequence). CDR3 coding DNA: TGTGCCAGTAACATGGCAGGGGGTCGATATGGCTACACCTTC. It translates to CASNMAGGRYGYTF.

The rearrangement uses TRBV4-1 and TRBJ2-1; 10 bases are a match to TRBD2. Trimming removed 9 bases from V and 9 bases from J; junction bases left unmatched: 8. CDR3 size: 13 residues. From germline, CDR1 is MGHRA and CDR2 YSYEKL. CDR3 sequence: CARPSGSVSEQFF. The CDR3 DNA sequence: TGCGCCAGACCTAGCGGGAGTGTTAGTGAGCAGTTCTTC.

The rearrangement uses TRBV30 and TRBJ1-1; D possibly corresponds to TRBD1 (6 bases). Germline V lookup: CDR1 GTSNPN, CDR2 SVGIG (reference sequence). V shed 3 bases and J shed 4 bases, with 9 bases lying between them. The CDR3 has 12 residues. DNA for the CDR3: TGTGCCTGGAGCACAGGGATCACTGAAGCTTTCTTT. This codes for CAWSTGITEAFF.

The J gene is TRBJ1-3, the V gene TRBV6-5; a weak D match, TRBD1 (5 bases). The CDR3 is 14 residues long. V was cut by 7 bases and J by 2 bases, with 12 bases left in between. Germline V gene lookup returns CDR1 MNHEY and CDR2 SVGAGI. The CDR3 DNA follows: TGTGCCAGCACCAACGGGGGTGCTGGAAACACCATATATTTT. As protein: CASTNGGAGNTIYF.

CDR3 in amino acids: CASTPSGGAGYEQYF. CDR3 DNA sequence: TGTGCCAGTACCCCCTCGGGGGGGGCAGGCTACGAGCAGTACTTC. This sequence joins TRBV19 and TRBJ2-7, with 8 bases aligning to TRBD2. Germline V lookup: CDR1 LNHDA, CDR2 SQIVND (reference sequence). The CDR3 has 15 amino acids. V shed 7 bases and J 3 bases; nucleotides not matched to a gene: 11.

This clone was recorded once. V usage is TRBV6-5 and J usage is TRBJ2-5; D possibly corresponds to TRBD1 (6 bases). The J call is in doubt because the DNA end fits TRBJ2-7 better. The CDR3 extends over 15 amino acids. Germline-derived CDR1 and CDR2 are MNHEY and SVGAGI. The CDR3 DNA sequence: TGTGCCAGCAGTTACGCGTCGACAGGTTCCTACGAGCAGTACTTC. Translated, it gives CASSYASTGSYEQYF.